Presented here are 12 T cell receptor beta chains from one specimen sequenced in a study of T cell repertoires in cytomegalovirus infection (dated by TCRdb to 2018 to 2020). For these TCRs, the target antigens are not known. What this sample's treatment or condition label stands for: in vitro stimulation with specific CMV peptide epitopes to enrich CMV-specific T cells. Sequencer: Illumina HiSeq 1500. The raw public data were reprocessed by TCRdb itself: fastp quality trimming at Q25, MiXCR clonotype calling, in-frame beta chains only. For every CDR3 protein sequence, its rows merge into one entry that carries the most common genes and DNA. The sample data list 150,000 to 200,000 distinct CDR3 sequences, and less than 25% of these were observed just once. The ten biggest clones cover 25% of the sample. Source: CD8+ T cells from cultured PBMCs, taken from culture after CMV antigen stimulation. The receptor source for this set is a human donor in good health (CMV status not recorded). Some clones in this sample may be carry-over from other donors' samples.

The chain joins TRBV6-1 to TRBJ1-6; D may be TRBD1 (5 bases). Germline V CDR1 and CDR2: MNHNS, SASEGT. The CDR3 consists of 14 residues. The V gene lost 10 bases and the J gene lost 2 bases, with 12 bases spanning the gap. CDR3 protein: CATSGTTYNSPLHF. CDR3 coding DNA: TGTGCCACGTCCGGGACTACCTATAATTCACCCCTCCACTTT.

This clonotype was seen only a few times. The chain recombines TRBV27 with TRBJ2-1; TRBD1 matches 9 bases. The junction had 23 bases not matched to a gene; V was cut back by 7 bases and J by 4 bases. The CDR3 has 20 amino acids. Germline V gives CDR1 MNHEY, CDR2 SMNVEV (reference sequence). CDR3 sequence reads: CASKNLLTGTGNFEYNEQFF. CDR3 in DNA: TGTGCCAGCAAAAACCTTTTAACCGGGACAGGGAACTTCGAATACAATGAGCAGTTCTTC.

In this sample, this clonotype turned up many times. This chain joins TRBV27 and TRBJ1-2; a possible D gene is TRBD1 (6 bases). The CDR3 contains 15 residues. Between the trimmed V and J ends, which lost 8 bases and 4 bases, there was a span of 20 bases. The germline V gene has CDR1 MNHEY and CDR2 SMNVEV (reference sequence). The chain's CDR3 is CASRPQGPLRYGYTF. DNA for the CDR3: TGTGCCAGCCGTCCCCAGGGGCCGCTCCGCTATGGCTACACCTTC.

The rearrangement uses TRBV27 and TRBJ1-5; D remains ambiguous. Trimming took off 1 base at V and 4 bases at J, with 17 bases between the two ends. CDR1 is MNHEY, CDR2 SMNVEV, per germline (reference sequence). The CDR3 runs 17 residues. The CDR3 nucleotides are TGTGCCAGCAGTTTATATTGGGATTGGGAGGGAAATCAGCCCCAGCATTTT. It encodes CASSLYWDWEGNQPQHF.

This clonotype was found a few times. The rearrangement links TRBV6-2 or TRBV6-3 to TRBJ2-5; D is tentatively TRBD1 or TRBD2 (5 bases each). The CDR3 consists of 13 residues. The V end lost 10 bases, the J end lost 4 bases, and 16 bases lay between the germline ends. The germline V gene has CDR1 MNHEY and CDR2 SVGEGT. In DNA form, the CDR3 reads TGTGCCACCGGGGACGGTAAAAGAGAGACCCAGTACTTC. Amino acids: CATGDGKRETQYF.

This clonotype has just a few counts. V and J are TRBV7-2 and TRBJ1-1; D not certain. From germline, CDR1 is SGHTA and CDR2 FQGNSA. The CDR3 totals 10 residues. Between the trimmed V and J ends, which lost 3 bases and 10 bases, there was a span of 6 bases. CDR3 loop: CASSFEGAFF. The CDR3 DNA sequence: TGTGCCAGCAGCTTTGAGGGAGCTTTCTTT.

This clonotype was seen a single time. The rearrangement links TRBV6-8 to TRBJ2-5, with D maybe TRBD1 (6 bases). Per germline, CDR1 MNHGY and CDR2 SAAAGT. This CDR3 contains 17 residues. Trimming took 6 bases from V and 0 from J, leaving 20 bases between them. As DNA, the CDR3 is TGTGCCAGCAGCTCCTCCCGGGACAACGGGTACCAAGAGACCCAGTACTTC. Translated, it gives CASSSSRDNGYQETQYF.

This clonotype is medium-sized in the sample. The J gene is TRBJ1-3, the V gene TRBV4-1, with D uncertain. V was clipped by 4 bases and J by 0 bases, with 10 bases between them. Germline CDR1 reads MGHRA; CDR2 reads YSYEKL. The length of the CDR3 is 15 residues. The CDR3 reads CASSPDAGSGNTIYF. The CDR3 DNA sequence: TGCGCCAGCAGCCCGGACGCCGGCTCTGGAAACACCATATATTTT.

In its sample, this clonotype was seen a few times. The chain employs TRBV7-3 and TRBJ2-7; TRBD1 agrees at 10 bases. The CDR3 totals 15 residues. In germline, CDR1 is SGHTA, CDR2 FQGTGA. Trimming removed 5 bases from V and 2 bases from J; junction bases left unmatched: 6. CDR3 bases: TGTGCCAGCAGCGCGCTAGACAGGGGGCCCTACGAGCAGTACTTC. Translated: CASSALDRGPYEQYF.

This clonotype was observed a few times. This chain connects TRBV12-3 or TRBV12-4 to TRBJ2-7, with 9 positions matching TRBD1. The trim removed 1 base at V and 6 bases at J, leaving 1 base unmatched. The CDR3 is 13 residues long. The CDR3 DNA reads TGTGCCAGCAGTTTAGGGACAGGGGCCGAGCAGTACTTC. It codes for CASSLGTGAEQYF.

A note on this clonotype: The junction departs from germline at one end; a sequencing error may be responsible. The chain employs TRBV7-6 and TRBJ2-7; 9 nucleotides match TRBD1. The CDR3 runs 15 residues. The germline V gene has CDR1 SGHVS and CDR2 FNYEAQ. The CDR3: CVSSSRYRGLYEQYF. In DNA form, the CDR3 reads TGTGTCAGCAGCTCACGATACAGGGGGCTATACGAGCAGTACTTC.

J is TRBJ1-2 and V is TRBV27; no clear D. Germline CDR1 is MNHEY and CDR2 is SMNVEV (reference sequence). The CDR3 has 14 residues. V was clipped by 4 bases and J by 4 bases, with 13 bases between them. As DNA, the CDR3 is TGTGCCAGCAGTTCCCGACCGAACCTCTATGGCTACACCTTC. Encoded protein: CASSSRPNLYGYTF.